This T cell receptor beta chain came from a study of blood T cell repertoires in COVID-19 (dated by TCRdb to 2018 to 2021). Background for the entire study: Samples covering the acute and convalescent phases of COVID-19 were provided by collaborators in the United States, Italy and Spain. Where HLA class I and class II types were available, the types were taken from metadata supplied by the sample provider, not from assay-based typing. Nearly every sample came with metadata listing a de-identified subject ID, COVID-19 status, age in years and sex. Samples came from the ongoing ImmuneRACE study (first 160 participants) plus 1,254 subjects from 6 global collaborators. The prospective study material was composed of cDNA or gDNA derived from T cells, B-cell-depleted T cells, or PBMCs. The repertoires were released in a freely available public database intended as a resource for research on the immune response to SARS-CoV-2. Deeply sampled blood TCRbeta repertoires from subjects exposed to, actively infected with, or recovered from COVID-19 were included in the dataset. Overall study results and their limits: The quantity of clinical and demographic metadata differed by source and by participant and was supplied without curation.

The CDR3 runs 15 residues from the cysteine to the phenylalanine. CDR3 DNA only is kept here, 45 bases in frame from base 1. Trimmed from V: 2 bases; trimmed from J: 2 bases; junction bases lacking a gene match: 5. CDR1 GTSNPN and CDR2 SVGIG are derived from the germline V gene (reference sequence). With respect to this clone: No cognate antigen has been identified for it. Per-base qualities were not stored, and no clone one base away is much larger.

Collaborating institutions collected whole blood in K2EDTA tubes following their own protocols. Collaborator samples were shipped for TCRbeta analysis as frozen whole blood, isolated PBMCs, or DNA extracted from either sample type. TCRbeta CDR3 regions were amplified from genomic DNA using the immunoSEQ Assay, a bias-controlled multiplex PCR. For the original study's pipeline: Within the assay, amplification of reference gene primers was used to estimate how many nucleated cells each sample contained. Sequence reads were collapsed and filtered to measure the absolute abundance of every unique TCRbeta CDR3 rearrangement. For each sample, productive Simpson clonality was calculated as the square root of Simpson's diversity index over productive rearrangements. TCRdb took this table from immuneACCESS and kept in-frame rearrangements with V and J called. Such tables lack part of the clones; where checked against another copy, unresolved V genes explain under half of the gap, and the rest is unexplained. V, J and clone size are taken as reported in that table, and D and trimming were inferred from the DNA itself. This sample gives 95,000 to 110,000 clones in total; 85% to 90% of them show up just once. 3.5% of the sample goes to the ten largest clones.

The specimen sequenced was peripheral blood. The TCR originated in a human donor in a cohort sampled during active COVID-19. Here the chain combines TRBV30 and TRBJ2-3; TRBD2 lines up with 9 middle nucleotides. The CDR3 sequence is CAWSLRGGSTDTQYF. The nucleotide sequence is given as TGTGCCTGGAGTTTGCGGGGGGGCTCCACAGATACGCAGTATTTT.